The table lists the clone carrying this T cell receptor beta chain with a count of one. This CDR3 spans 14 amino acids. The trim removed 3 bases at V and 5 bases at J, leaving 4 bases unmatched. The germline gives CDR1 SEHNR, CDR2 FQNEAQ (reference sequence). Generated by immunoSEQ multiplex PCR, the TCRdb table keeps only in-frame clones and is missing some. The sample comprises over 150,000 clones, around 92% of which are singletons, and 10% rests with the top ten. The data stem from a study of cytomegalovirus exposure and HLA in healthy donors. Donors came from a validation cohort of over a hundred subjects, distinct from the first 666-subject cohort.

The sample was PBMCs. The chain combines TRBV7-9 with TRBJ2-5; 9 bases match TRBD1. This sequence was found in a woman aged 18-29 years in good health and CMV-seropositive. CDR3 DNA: TGTGCCAGCAGCTTGGGACAGGGCTTTGAGACCCAGTACTTC. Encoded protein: CASSLGQGFETQYF.